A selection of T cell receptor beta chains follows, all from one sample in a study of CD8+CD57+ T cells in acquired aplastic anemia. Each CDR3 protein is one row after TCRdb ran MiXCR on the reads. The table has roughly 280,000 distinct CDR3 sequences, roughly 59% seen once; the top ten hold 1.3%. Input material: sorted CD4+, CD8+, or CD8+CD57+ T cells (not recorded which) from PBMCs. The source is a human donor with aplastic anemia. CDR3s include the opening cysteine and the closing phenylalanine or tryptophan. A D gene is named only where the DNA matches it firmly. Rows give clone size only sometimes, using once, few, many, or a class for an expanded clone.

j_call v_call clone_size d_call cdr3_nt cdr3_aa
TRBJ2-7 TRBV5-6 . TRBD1 TGTGCCAGCAGCCCAGAAACCGGGACAGGCTCCTACGAGCAGTACTTC CASSPETGTGSYEQYF
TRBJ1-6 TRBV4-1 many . TGCGCCAGCAGTCCCCTCGCAGGAGGATCACCCCTCCACTTT CASSPLAGGSPLHF
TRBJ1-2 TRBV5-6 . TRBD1 TGTGCCAGCAGTCTCCCGGGACAGGCGAACGGCTACACCTTC CASSLPGQANGYTF
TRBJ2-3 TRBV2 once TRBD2 TGTGCCAGCAGTGCTAGCGGGGTCACAGATACGCAGTATTTT CASSASGVTDTQYF
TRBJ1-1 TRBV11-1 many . TGTGCCAGCAGCTTAGGGAGTATTGAAGCTTTCTTT CASSLGSIEAFF
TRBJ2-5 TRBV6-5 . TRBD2 TGTGCCACCAAGACCGGGACTAGCGGGGTGAAGACCCAGTACTTC CATKTGTSGVKTQYF
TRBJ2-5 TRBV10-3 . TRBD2 TGTGCCATAGGGGTAGCGGGAGGGCCGGAGACCCAGTACTTC CAIGVAGGPETQYF
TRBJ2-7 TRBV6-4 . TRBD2 TGTGCCAGCAGTTACGGGGGAGGGTCCTACGAGCAGTACTTC CASSYGGGSYEQYF
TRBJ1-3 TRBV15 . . TGTGCCACCAGCAGAGATAGGCCTGGAAACACCATATATTTT CATSRDRPGNTIYF
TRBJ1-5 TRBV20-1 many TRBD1 TGCAGTGCTAGAGATCAAACAGGGGGCCAGCCCCAGCATTTT CSARDQTGGQPQHF
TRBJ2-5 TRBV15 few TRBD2 TGTGCCACCAGCCAAACCACTAGCGGGCCACAAGAGACCCAGTACTTC CATSQTTSGPQETQYF
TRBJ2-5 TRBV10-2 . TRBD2 TGCGCCACTCTAGCGGGAGAGACCCAGTACTTC CATLAGETQYF
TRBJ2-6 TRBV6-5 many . TGTGCCAGCAAGCGACGAAGGGTGTCCGGGGCCAACGTCCTGACTTTC CASKRRRVSGANVLTF
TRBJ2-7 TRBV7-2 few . TGTGCCAGCAGCTTTTCTGGCGAGCAGTACTTC CASSFSGEQYF
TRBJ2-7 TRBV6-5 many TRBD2 TGTGCCAGCAGTTACTATGGACTAGCTGGCTACGAGCAGTACTTC CASSYYGLAGYEQYF
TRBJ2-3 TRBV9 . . TGCGCCAGCAGCTTCAGCCGGATCACAGATACGCAGTATTTT CASSFSRITDTQYF
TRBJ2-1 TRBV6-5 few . TGTGCCAGCAGTTACTCGACAGTTAGCTCCTACAATGAGCAGTTCTTC CASSYSTVSSYNEQFF
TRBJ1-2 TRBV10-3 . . TGTGCCATCGGGGCTGGCTATGGCTACACCTTC CAIGAGYGYTF
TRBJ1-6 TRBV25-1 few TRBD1 TGTGCCAGCCGGGACAGTGAAGGAGCCAATTCACCCCTCCACTTT CASRDSEGANSPLHF
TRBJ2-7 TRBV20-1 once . TGCAGTGCTAGAGATAACTTACGGGGACCCTCCTACGAGCAGTACTTC CSARDNLRGPSYEQYF
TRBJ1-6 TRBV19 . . TGTGCCAGTAGCTCCAGGGATAATTCACCCCTCCACTTT CASSSRDNSPLHF
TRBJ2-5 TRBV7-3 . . TGTGCCAGCAGGCAGAGCGGTCAAGAGACCCAGTACTTC CASRQSGQETQYF
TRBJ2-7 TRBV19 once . TGTGCCAGTAGTCCCCAAGGAAGGGTCGGGCAGTACTTC CASSPQGRVGQYF
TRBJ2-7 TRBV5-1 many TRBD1 TGCGCCAGCCGTAAGACAGGGTCCTACGAGCAGTACTTC CASRKTGSYEQYF
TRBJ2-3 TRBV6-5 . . TGTGCCAGCAGTGGGGCGCAGGGTAGCACAGATACGCAGTATTTT CASSGAQGSTDTQYF
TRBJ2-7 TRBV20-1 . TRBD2 TGCAGTGCTTCTAGCGGGGCTCCCTACGAGCAGTACTTC CSASSGAPYEQYF
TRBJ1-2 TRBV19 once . TGTGCCAGTAGTACGGGTTCCCGAGGGTCTAACTATGGCTACACCTTC CASSTGSRGSNYGYTF
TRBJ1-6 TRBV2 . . TGTGCCAGCCAGTGGAATGGGCTCAGCAATTCACCCCTCCACTTT CASQWNGLSNSPLHF
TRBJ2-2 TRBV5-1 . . TGCGCCAGCAGCTTTGACAGGGACACCGGGGGGCTGTTTTTT CASSFDRDTGGLFF
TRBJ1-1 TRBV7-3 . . TGTGCCAGCAGCTTTACCCCCCAGAACACTGAAGCTTTCTTT CASSFTPQNTEAFF
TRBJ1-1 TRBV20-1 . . TGCAGTGCTAGTGGCGGTATGGTGAACACTGAAGCTTTCTTT CSASGGMVNTEAFF
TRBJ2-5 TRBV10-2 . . TGTGCCAGCAGTCATAGAGATGGAAAGACCCAGTACTTC CASSHRDGKTQYF
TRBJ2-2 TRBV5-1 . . TGCGCCAGCAGCTTGCCCAGACAGACGAATACCGGGGAGCTGTCTTTT CASSLPRQTNTGELSF
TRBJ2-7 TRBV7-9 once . TGTGCCAGCAGCTCAGACACCTACAGCACCCACGGCTTC CASSSDTYSTHGF
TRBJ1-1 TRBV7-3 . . TGTGCCAGCAGCTTACGGTCTCCGGGGGCTGAAGCTTTCTTT CASSLRSPGAEAFF
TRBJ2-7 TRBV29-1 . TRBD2 TGCAGCGTTGATAAGGGAGTTAGCGGGGGGCTTCGGGAGCAGTACTTC CSVDKGVSGGLREQYF
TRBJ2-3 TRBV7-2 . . TGTGCCAGCAGCTTAGCCGGGGTTAGGCATACGCAGTATTTT CASSLAGVRHTQYF
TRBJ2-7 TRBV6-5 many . TGTGCCAGCAGTCCTACGAGGGGGGGTACCTACGAGCAGTACTTC CASSPTRGGTYEQYF
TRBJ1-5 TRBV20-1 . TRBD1 TGCAGTGCTAAAGTTTGGGACAGGGGGAGCAATCAGCCCCAGCATTTT CSAKVWDRGSNQPQHF
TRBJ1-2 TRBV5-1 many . TGCGCCAGCAGCCTACGGCCTGGCTACACCTTC CASSLRPGYTF
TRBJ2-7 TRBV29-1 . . TGCAGCGTCCCCAAAAGCGTCCAGGGGAGGGACGAGCAGTACTTC CSVPKSVQGRDEQYF
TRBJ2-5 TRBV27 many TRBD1 TGTGCCAGCAGGGGATGGACAGGGTATGAGACCCAGTACTTC CASRGWTGYETQYF
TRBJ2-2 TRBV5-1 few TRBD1 TGCGCCAGCAGCTTGGGACTGGACAGGGTGGCCGGGGAGCTGTTTTTT CASSLGLDRVAGELFF
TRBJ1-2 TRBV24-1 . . TGTGCCACCAGTGAGGGTAGTATCTATGGCTACACCTTC CATSEGSIYGYTF
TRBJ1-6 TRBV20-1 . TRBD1 TGCAGTGCTAGACCGGGACAGAATTCACCCCTCCACTTT CSARPGQNSPLHF
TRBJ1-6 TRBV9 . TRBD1 TGTGCCAGTACCAGGGACAGGGCTGGAAATTCACCCCTCCACTTT CASTRDRAGNSPLHF
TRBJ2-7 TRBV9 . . TGTGCCAGCAGCGACCCAGACCACGAGCAGTACTTC CASSDPDHEQYF
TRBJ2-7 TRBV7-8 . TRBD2 TGTGCCAGCAGCTTAAGGGCCACTGGGACTAGCGGGAGGCTTAGCGAGCAGTACTTC CASSLRATGTSGRLSEQYF
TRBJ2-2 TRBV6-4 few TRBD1 TGTGCCAGCAGCAGGACAGGGGGAGACACCGGGGAGCTGTTTTTT CASSRTGGDTGELFF
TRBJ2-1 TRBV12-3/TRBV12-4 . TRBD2 TGTGCCAGCAGTGACGACCGACTAGCGGGAGATGGTGAGCAGTTCTTC CASSDDRLAGDGEQFF
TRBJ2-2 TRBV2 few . TGTGCCAGCAGTGCGAGGGGCACCGGGGAGCTGTTTTTT CASSARGTGELFF
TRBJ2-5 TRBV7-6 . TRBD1 TGTGCCAGCCAATCACAACAGGGGGTAGCGGAGACCCAGTACTTC CASQSQQGVAETQYF
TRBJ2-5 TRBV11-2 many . TGTGCCAGCAGCTTCGGGTCTGTAGAGACCCAGTACTTC CASSFGSVETQYF
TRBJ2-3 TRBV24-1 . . TGTGCCACCAGTGATCGGCAGGGCACAGATACGCAGTATTTT CATSDRQGTDTQYF
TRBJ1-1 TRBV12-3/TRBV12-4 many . TGTGCCAGCAGCGGACAGATAAACACTGAAGCTTTCTTT CASSGQINTEAFF
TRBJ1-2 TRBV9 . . TGTGCCAGCAGCACGAGGGACTTC CASSTRDF
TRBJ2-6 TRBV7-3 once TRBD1 TGTGCCAGCAGTCTAACAGGGGGCCCTCGCTCTGGGGCCAACGTCCTGACTTTC CASSLTGGPRSGANVLTF